This is a list of T cell receptor beta chains from one sample in a study of T cells after posttransplantation cyclophosphamide. Method: immunoSEQ multiplex PCR; TCRdb's copy keeps in-frame clones and lacks some. Altogether some 40,000 clones were found in the sample, and no singletons occur. Sample: PBMCs. The origin of the receptors is a woman aged 50 to 60 in good health and a related stem cell transplant donor. Each CDR3 is given with its conserved first and last residue. Fields, in order: V gene, J gene, CDR3 protein.

>TRBV19|TRBJ2-1
CASSMRAASLGGPVYNEQFF
>TRBV28|TRBJ1-3
CASSSSRGDTIYF
>TRBV30|TRBJ2-2
CAWTSPRTQNTGELFF
>TRBV7-9|TRBJ1-1
CASSPDLGSTEAFF
>TRBV9|TRBJ2-1
CASSVEGLPYNEQFF
>TRBV5-1|TRBJ1-4
CASGSGTGPEKLFF
>TRBV19|TRBJ1-6
CASSIFSGEPLHF
>TRBV5-1|TRBJ2-1
CASSYKGGANYNEQFF
>TRBV29-1|TRBJ1-1
CSVERGASEAFF
>TRBV5-1|TRBJ1-1
CASSLGLQGSYMNTEAFF
>TRBV5-6|TRBJ2-7
CASSFKATGGYEQYF
>TRBV7-3|TRBJ2-5
CASSPTGTRGETQYF
>TRBV29-1|TRBJ2-7
CSVDRGSEQYF
>TRBV6-5|TRBJ1-1
CASSESSYTEAFF
>TRBV27|TRBJ2-3
CASSWTGVTDTQYF
>TRBV2|TRBJ1-1
CASIGTVRTEAFF
>TRBV15|TRBJ2-5
CATSITGGTGETQYF
>TRBV6-5|TRBJ1-5
CASRRGNQPQHF
>TRBV5-5|TRBJ1-2
CASSFAGQGGNGYTF
>TRBV4-1|TRBJ1-1
CASSHPPTGNTEAFF
>TRBV30|TRBJ1-5
CAWSHRVGQPQHF
>TRBV2|TRBJ1-2
CASSETAGAVYGYTF
>TRBV7-2|TRBJ1-2
CASSPGPAQGDGYTF
>TRBV28|TRBJ1-2
CASSTPAGYYGYTF
>TRBV27|TRBJ1-2
CASSLKGTGANYGYTF
>TRBV18|TRBJ1-1
CASSPSNSRDTEAFF
>TRBV5-1|TRBJ2-1
CASSLNLAGDEQFF
>TRBV29-1|TRBJ2-1
CSVEARAGAPGEQFF
>TRBV6-6|TRBJ1-1
CASSAGPEAFF
>TRBV2|TRBJ2-1
CASSPGLAQDEQFF